The 18 T cell receptor beta chains below come from one sample, sequenced in a study of blood T cell repertoires in COVID-19. Sequenced by immunoSEQ multiplex PCR; TCRdb stores in-frame clones only, minus some. Altogether 300,000 to 350,000 clones are present, 80% to 90% being singletons, with the ten largest covering about 4.2%. The sequencing sample was made of PBMCs or T cells enriched from blood (not recorded which). Receptors were obtained from a woman aged 40 to 55 with acute COVID-19.

The gene calls are TRBV6-5 and TRBJ1-3; D is unresolved. This CDR3 has 14 residues. With 6 bases removed from V and 2 bases from J, the gap between germline ends came to 11 bases. CDR1 MNHEY and CDR2 SVGAGI come from the germline V gene. DNA for the CDR3: TGTGCCAGCAGGGAGATATCTGCTGGAAACACCATATATTTT. Residues: CASREISAGNTIYF.

The V gene is TRBV20-1, the J gene TRBJ2-1, with D unclear. CDR3 length: 11 amino acids. The germline CDR1 and CDR2 sequences are DFQATT and SNEGSKA (reference sequence). V was trimmed by 3 bases and J by 13 bases, leaving 13 bases between them. CDR3 sequence: CSASSSIDQFF. In nucleotides, the CDR3 is TGCAGTGCTAGTTCCTCTATTGATCAGTTCTTC.

The V gene is TRBV7-2, the J gene TRBJ1-4; 9 bases are shared with TRBD1. CDR3 length equals 14 residues. The V segment lost 5 bases and the J segment 4 bases; nucleotides outside the gene matches: 2. The V gene's germline CDR1 is SGHTA and CDR2 FQGNSA. The CDR3 sequence is CASSRDRVNEKLFF. Here the CDR3 DNA reads TGTGCCAGCAGCCGGGACAGGGTTAATGAAAAACTGTTTTTT. Variable domain in full (rest from reference TRBV7-2 and TRBJ1-4): GAGVSQSPSNKVTEKGKDVELRCDPISGHTALYWYRQSLGQGLEFLIYFQGNSAPDKSGLPSDRFSAERTGGSVSTLTIQRTQQEDSAVYLCASSRDRVNEKLFFGSGTQLSVL.

This chain connects TRBV24-1 to TRBJ2-2; D not certain. Looked up from germline, CDR1 is KGHDR and CDR2 is SFDVKD. This CDR3 is 13 amino acids long. The ends were cut back, 5 bases at V and 3 bases at J, with 6 bases in the middle. The CDR3 DNA reads as TGTGCCACCAGTGGACGGGACACCGGGGAGCTGTTTTTT. Its protein is CATSGRDTGELFF.

This clone appeared a few times. This chain joins TRBV7-2 and TRBJ2-3; TRBD2 matches at 13 bases. Germline CDR1 and CDR2: SGHTA and FQGNSA. The CDR3 runs 17 residues. J lost 2 bases, V lost 5 bases, and 7 bases had no gene match. The CDR3 loop reads CASSLSGLAGNTDTQYF. DNA for the CDR3: TGTGCCAGCAGCCTTTCGGGACTAGCGGGAAACACAGATACGCAGTATTTT.

The V and J genes are TRBV6-5 and TRBJ1-2, with 11 nucleotides matching TRBD1. The CDR3 sequence is 15 residues long. Germline V gene data show CDR1 as MNHEY and CDR2 as SVGAGI. V shed 6 bases, J shed 7 bases, and the junction held 10 bases outside the gene matches. CDR3 bases: TGTGCCAGCAGCCGGGTGGGACAGGGGGTTCGTGGCTACACCTTC. Amino acid sequence: CASSRVGQGVRGYTF.

The J gene is TRBJ2-2, the V gene TRBV6-4; D may be TRBD2 (6 bases). V was shortened by 6 bases and J by 0 bases, with 17 bases between the two germline ends. Germline V gene lookup returns CDR1 MRHNA and CDR2 SNTAGT. This CDR3 spans 17 amino acids. CDR3 DNA sequence: TGTGCCAGCAGCCACTTGACTAGGGTATCGAACACCGGGGAGCTGTTTTTT. Translated: CASSHLTRVSNTGELFF.

The CDR3 here is CASSPRASGATDTQYF. The CDR3 DNA is TGTGCCAGCTCACCACGTGCTAGCGGGGCGACAGATACGCAGTATTTT. V and J are TRBV18 and TRBJ2-3; 9 nucleotides match TRBD2. V lost 1 base and J lost 3; bases outside the gene matches: 5. The CDR3 contains 16 residues. CDR1 is KGHSH and CDR2 is LQKENI in the germline V gene.

Here the CDR3 reads CASSQEGTSGSYEQYF. The DNA for the CDR3 is TGTGCCAGCAGCCAAGAGGGGACTAGCGGGAGCTACGAGCAGTACTTC. The chain carries TRBV4-2 and TRBJ2-7, with 14 nucleotides matching TRBD2. Trimming cost V 0 bases and J 3 bases; bases outside gene matches: 1. From germline, CDR1 is LGHNA and CDR2 YNFKEQ. This CDR3 spans 16 amino acids.

J is TRBJ1-2 and V is TRBV7-8; 7 bases match TRBD1. CDR1 and CDR2 from the germline V gene are SGHVS and FQNEAQ. The CDR3 covers 14 residues. V shed 1 base and J 7 bases; nucleotides not matched to a gene: 6. CDR3 bases: TGTGCCAGCAGCTTAGTAGGGGGCGCGGGTGGCTACACCTTC. Protein sequence: CASSLVGGAGGYTF.

The chain has TRBV28 and TRBJ2-1, with 7 bases that match TRBD2. The germline CDR1 and CDR2 sequences are MDHEN and SYDVKM. V shed 4 bases and J 4 bases; nucleotides not matched to a gene: 4. The CDR3 has 14 residues. Written as DNA, the CDR3 is TGTGCCAGCAGTTCGGGAGGAGCGTACAATGAGCAGTTCTTC. It yields the protein CASSSGGAYNEQFF.

The chain recombines TRBV19 with TRBJ1-1; tentative D call: TRBD1 (5 bases). The CDR3 length is 13 residues. V lost 3 bases and J lost 3, with 8 bases in between. The germline gives CDR1 LNHDA, CDR2 SQIVND (reference sequence). CDR3 sequence reads: CASSISGYTEAFF. The CDR3 nucleotides are TGTGCCAGTAGTATCTCAGGGTACACTGAAGCTTTCTTT.

CDR3 DNA sequence: TGTGCCAGCAGCCATGGGACAGGGGGCTACTATGGCTACACCTTC. It specifies CASSHGTGGYYGYTF. The rearrangement links TRBV3-1 (or the pseudogene TRBV3-2) to TRBJ1-2, with TRBD1 matching over 12 bases. CDR1 is LGHDT and CDR2 is YNNKEL in the germline V gene (reference sequence). J lost 3 bases, V lost 3 bases, and 2 bases had no gene match. The CDR3 contains 15 residues.

This rearrangement joins TRBV7-9 to TRBJ1-2; no firm D call. V was clipped by 1 base and J by 2 bases, with 14 bases between them. This CDR3 comprises 16 residues. CDR1 and CDR2 (germline): SEHNR, FQNEAQ (reference sequence). Here the CDR3 DNA reads TGTGCCAGCAGCTTAGTAATGGGTTCGGGAAACTATGGCTACACCTTC. Translating it yields CASSLVMGSGNYGYTF.

The genes are TRBV9 and TRBJ2-5; TRBD2 matches at 7 bases. This CDR3 is built from 14 residues. Losses at the gene ends were 2 bases for V and 7 bases for J; bases not matched to a gene: 8. The germline CDR1 and CDR2 sequences are SGDLS and YYNGEE. The CDR3 spells CASSVGTTPRTQYF. In nucleotides, the CDR3 is TGTGCCAGCAGCGTCGGGACTACCCCAAGGACCCAGTACTTC.

This chain connects TRBV7-8 to TRBJ2-1; D gene unclear. Germline loops: CDR1 SGHVS, CDR2 FQNEAQ. The germline V and J ends were trimmed by 2 bases and 8 bases, with 10 bases remaining between them. The CDR3 covers 13 residues. CDR3 DNA: TGTGCCAGCAGCTTACGAGCTATCGATGAGCAGTTCTTC. Translated, it gives CASSLRAIDEQFF. The variable domain in full, completed from reference TRBV7-8 and TRBJ2-1, reads GAGVSQSPRYKVAKRGQDVALRCDPISGHVSLFWYQQALGQGPEFLTYFQNEAQLDKSGLPSDRFFAERPEGSVSTLKIQRTQQEDSAVYLCASSLRAIDEQFFGPGTRLTVL.

The chain combines TRBV2 with TRBJ2-3; the match to TRBD2 covers 7 bases. The germline V gene encodes CDR1 SNHLY and CDR2 FYNNEI. Trimming cost V 7 bases and J 3 bases; bases outside gene matches: 10. The CDR3 runs 15 residues. For the CDR3, the DNA is TGTGCCAGCACCGTACTAGCGAGTGGTACAGATACGCAGTATTTT. Amino acids: CASTVLASGTDTQYF.

The CDR3 loop is CASSQSAGYYGYTF. DNA of the CDR3: TGTGCCAGCAGCCAATCTGCGGGTTACTATGGCTACACCTTC. This chain joins TRBV3-1 (or the pseudogene TRBV3-2) and TRBJ1-2, with D unresolved. Germline-derived CDR1 and CDR2 are LGHDT and YNNKEL (reference sequence). The CDR3 is 14 amino acids. Trimming pared 2 bases from V and 3 bases from J, leaving 10 bases between.